Presented here are 27 T cell receptor beta chains from one specimen sequenced in a study of shared clonotypes between healthy human individuals. Clones were read by immunoSEQ multiplex PCR, and TCRdb kept only the in-frame ones, dropping some. The sample holds about 2.1 million clones, 85% to 95% seen once. The naive CD8 fraction comprised CD45RO-negative cells positively selected for CCR7 and excluded terminally differentiated effector memory CD45RA+ cells. Sample: naive CD8+ T cells from PBMCs. The origin of the receptors is a man aged 18 to 30 in good health. Some clones in this sample may be carry-over from other donors' samples.

The chain joins TRBV29-1 to TRBJ2-7; possible D gene TRBD2, 6 bases. The CDR3 sequence is 12 residues long. The germline V gene encodes CDR1 SQVTM and CDR2 ANQGSEA. The germline V and J ends were trimmed by 7 bases and 5 bases, with 15 bases remaining between them. CDR3: CSGAGGPNEQYF. In nucleotides, the CDR3 is TGCAGCGGGGCCGGAGGGCCAAACGAGCAGTACTTC.

J is TRBJ2-1 and V is TRBV5-6; D unclear. Trimming shortened V by 4 bases and J by 6 bases, and 11 bases separated the two germline ends. The germline CDR1 and CDR2 sequences are SGHDT and YYEEEE. The CDR3 consists of 13 residues. This CDR3 reads CASSMTIPNEQFF. CDR3 DNA: TGTGCCAGCAGCATGACAATCCCCAATGAGCAGTTCTTC.

The chain has TRBV6-4 and TRBJ2-3; D not resolved. Germline V gene data show CDR1 as MRHNA and CDR2 as SNTAGT. The length of the CDR3 is 14 residues. The ends were cut back, 0 bases at V and 9 bases at J, with 13 bases in the middle. CDR3 DNA sequence: TGTGCCAGCAGTGACTCACTAAAATCAGGCACGCAGTATTTT. Translating it yields CASSDSLKSGTQYF.

This chain joins TRBV5-4 and TRBJ2-5; D might be TRBD1 or TRBD2, each matching 5 bases. Trimming left V 0 bases short and J 3 bases short, with 12 bases between. The V gene's germline CDR1 is SGHNT and CDR2 YYREEE (reference sequence). This CDR3 has 15 amino acids. The DNA for the CDR3 is TGTGCCAGCAGCTTGGCAGGAATGGGGGAAGAGACCCAGTACTTC. Protein product: CASSLAGMGEETQYF.

The chain has TRBV7-8 and TRBJ2-1, with D unresolved. CDR3 size: 19 residues. V shed 2 bases and J shed 0 bases, with 20 bases lying between them. In germline, CDR1 is SGHVS, CDR2 FQNEAQ. For the CDR3, the DNA is TGTGCCAGCAGCTTATTGCAAGCCGGTCGCTCATCCTCCTACAATGAGCAGTTCTTC. Amino acid sequence: CASSLLQAGRSSSYNEQFF.

This sequence joins TRBV6-5 and TRBJ1-1; D may be TRBD1 (6 bases). The CDR3 covers 16 residues. The germline V gene has CDR1 MNHEY and CDR2 SVGAGI. Trimming stripped 2 bases from V and 1 base from J, with 14 bases between. CDR3 sequence (DNA): TGTGCCAGCAGTTACCTTCCCCGGACAGAGAACACTGAAGCTTTCTTT. Residues: CASSYLPRTENTEAFF.

The chain has TRBV5-3 and TRBJ2-7; D is perhaps TRBD1 (6 bases). TRBV5-3 is flagged as an ORF with uncertain function. V was pared by 2 bases and J by 0 bases, with 15 bases between. This CDR3 has 16 residues. The CDR3: CARSFSLTGTSYEQYF. The CDR3 bases are TGTGCCAGAAGCTTCTCCCTGACAGGCACCTCCTACGAGCAGTACTTC.

V gene TRBV7-9 combines with J gene TRBJ1-2; the match to TRBD1 covers 7 bases. This CDR3 has 16 amino acids. Germline V CDR1 and CDR2: SEHNR, FQNEAQ (reference sequence). The V gene end was trimmed by 3 bases and the J gene end by 1 base; junction bases not matched to a gene: 8. CDR3: CASSLDRDSYNYGYTF. CDR3 coding DNA: TGTGCCAGCAGCTTGGATCGGGACAGCTATAACTATGGCTACACCTTC.

This clone has just one count. The J gene is TRBJ1-1, the V gene TRBV27; the D is unclear. Between the trimmed V and J ends, which lost 10 bases and 4 bases, there was a span of 16 bases. The CDR3 extends over 13 amino acids. Germline V gene data show CDR1 as MNHEY and CDR2 as SMNVEV (reference sequence). The CDR3 DNA reads TGTGCCACCCGGGGATTAGTTGTCACTGAAGCTTTCTTT. Translated: CATRGLVVTEAFF.

The V call is TRBV7-9, the J call TRBJ2-7, with 7 bases fitting TRBD1. Germline-derived CDR1 and CDR2 are SEHNR and FQNEAQ (reference sequence). The V segment lost 5 bases and the J segment 6 bases; nucleotides outside the gene matches: 4. There are 12 residues in the CDR3. The CDR3 spells CASSIHRGEQYF. CDR3 bases: TGTGCCAGCAGCATCCACAGGGGCGAGCAGTACTTC.

This clone was counted a single time. This rearrangement joins TRBV19 to TRBJ2-1; perhaps TRBD2 as D (7 bases). Trimming stripped 0 bases from V and 2 bases from J, with 11 bases between. The CDR3 is 16 amino acids. Germline-derived CDR1 and CDR2 are LNHDA and SQIVND (reference sequence). The CDR3 region is CASSIDRGGTYNEQFF. The CDR3 nucleotides are TGTGCCAGTAGTATAGATAGGGGGGGCACCTACAATGAGCAGTTCTTC.

V is TRBV27 and J is TRBJ2-7; TRBD2 agrees at 8 bases. CDR3 length equals 14 residues. Germline V gene data show CDR1 as MNHEY and CDR2 as SMNVEV (reference sequence). Unmatched junction bases numbered 6, after V lost 5 bases and J lost 3 bases. This CDR3 is CASSTSGWVYEQYF. Here the CDR3 DNA reads TGTGCCAGCAGTACTAGCGGCTGGGTCTACGAGCAGTACTTC.

J is TRBJ2-1 and V is TRBV19; D is possibly TRBD1 (6 bases). In germline, CDR1 is LNHDA, CDR2 SQIVND (reference sequence). CDR3 length: 16 residues. V lost 4 bases to trimming and J lost 7 bases, with 20 bases between them. In DNA form, the CDR3 reads TGTGCCAGTAGTACCACAATAAACAGGGAAGTGAATGAGCAGTTCTTC. Amino acid sequence: CASSTTINREVNEQFF.

This sequence joins TRBV6-5 and TRBJ2-1; D is uncertain. CDR1 and CDR2 (germline): MNHEY, SVGAGI. V dropped 6 bases and J dropped 6 bases, with 15 bases sitting between them. This CDR3 has 14 residues. The CDR3 is CASRSLLGANEQFF. CDR3 DNA sequence: TGTGCCAGCAGAAGCCTTCTAGGTGCCAATGAGCAGTTCTTC.

This clone was counted between two and nine times. The V call is TRBV16, the J call TRBJ1-2; unclear D gene. The length of the CDR3 is 17 residues. Germline CDR1 KGHSY, CDR2 FQNENV. Trimming cost V 1 base and J 1 base, with 16 bases left between them. The CDR3 DNA reads as TGTGCCAGCAGCCAATGGGCGGAAGGAGATCATAACTATGGCTACACCTTC. It is translated as CASSQWAEGDHNYGYTF.

This clone was seen only a few times. The gene calls are TRBV10-3 and TRBJ1-1; maybe TRBD1 (6 bases). From germline, CDR1 is ENHRY and CDR2 SYGVKD. The V end was cut by 2 bases, the J end by 4 bases, with 11 bases between. The CDR3 is 14 amino acids. CDR3 region: CAISEPGGLTEAFF. The CDR3 DNA follows: TGTGCCATCAGTGAGCCCGGGGGCCTCACTGAAGCTTTCTTT.

This chain uses TRBV4-1 with TRBJ2-7; D gene uncertain. V shed 4 bases and J shed 3 bases, with 10 bases lying between them. Germline values: CDR1 MGHRA, CDR2 YSYEKL. The CDR3 spans 13 residues. In DNA, the CDR3 is TGCGCCAGCAGCCCGCGCCGGTTCTACGAGCAGTACTTC. Translating gives CASSPRRFYEQYF.

V usage is TRBV6-6 and J usage is TRBJ2-3; D unclear. Germline V CDR1 and CDR2: MNHNY, SVGAGI (reference sequence). The CDR3 contains 14 residues. Deletions cut 8 bases from V and 0 bases from J, with 12 bases between. CDR3 coding DNA: TGTGCCAGCTCGGCGGCACCAAGCACAGATACGCAGTATTTT. Translating gives CASSAAPSTDTQYF.

This clone showed up just a few times. This chain uses TRBV28 with TRBJ2-2; D perhaps matches TRBD2 (6 bases). The CDR3 contains 13 residues. V was clipped by 3 bases and J by 11 bases, with 13 bases between them. Germline loops: CDR1 MDHEN, CDR2 SYDVKM. The CDR3 loop is CASSFLRLGELFF. The CDR3 coding sequence is TGTGCCAGCAGTTTCCTTAGACTAGGAGAGCTGTTTTTT. Combining the CDR3 with reference TRBV28 and TRBJ2-2 gives the whole variable domain DVKVTQSSRYLVKRTGEKVFLECVQDMDHENMFWYRQDPGLGLRLIYFSYDVKMKEKGDIPEGYSVSREKKERFSLILESASTNQTSMYLCASSFLRLGELFFGEGSRLTVL.

The rearrangement links TRBV19 to TRBJ2-1, with 12 bases that match TRBD2. The CDR3 contains 18 residues. The ends lost 5 bases at V and 6 bases at J; junction bases unmatched: 14. Per the germline V gene, CDR1 is LNHDA and CDR2 is SQIVND (reference sequence). The CDR3 DNA sequence: TGTGCCAGTAGTTGGCCTAGCGGGAGGGCCGGTGTTGGCAATGAGCAGTTCTTC. Translation gives CASSWPSGRAGVGNEQFF.

J is TRBJ2-7 and V is TRBV28; D perhaps matches TRBD2 (6 bases). V was shortened by 6 bases and J by 0 bases, with 12 bases between the two germline ends. This CDR3 contains 14 residues. From germline, CDR1 is MDHEN and CDR2 SYDVKM. CDR3 loop: CASSRLAYSYEQYF. Written as DNA, the CDR3 is TGTGCCAGCAGCCGTCTAGCGTACTCCTACGAGCAGTACTTC.

This clone has just one count. This sequence joins TRBV5-1 and TRBJ2-7; D is uncertain. V lost 2 bases to trimming and J lost 0 bases, with 12 bases between them. Germline CDR1 SGHRS, CDR2 YFSETQ. There are 15 residues in the CDR3. The CDR3 loop is CASSLVDPSSYEQYF. CDR3 bases: TGCGCCAGCAGCTTAGTGGATCCTAGCTCCTACGAGCAGTACTTC.

In regard to this clone: The same CDR3 can be traced to other DNA sequences in this sample. The V gene is TRBV27, the J gene TRBJ1-2; a possible D gene is TRBD1 (6 bases). CDR3 length: 14 residues. Trimming left V 6 bases short and J 2 bases short, with 13 bases between. Per germline, CDR1 MNHEY and CDR2 SMNVEV (reference sequence). DNA for the CDR3: TGTGCCAGCAGCGTGGGGGGGGCCAACTATGGCTACACCTTC. Its translation: CASSVGGANYGYTF.

The rearrangement joins TRBV27 to TRBJ2-7, with 7 bases matching TRBD2. Trimming cost V 0 bases and J 4 bases; bases outside gene matches: 9. Germline assignment: CDR1 MNHEY and CDR2 SMNVEV (reference sequence). The CDR3 is 16 amino acids. As DNA, the CDR3 is TGTGCCAGCAGTTTATCCCGAGGGAGGGCCTGGTACGAGCAGTACTTC. Amino acids: CASSLSRGRAWYEQYF.

For the CDR3, the DNA is TGTGCCAGCAGCTTGGTACAGGGGGCCAAAAACATTCAGTACTTC. Translation gives CASSLVQGAKNIQYF. The chain has TRBV5-4 and TRBJ2-4; 7 bases fit TRBD1. Trimming removed 0 bases from V and 1 base from J; junction bases left unmatched: 1. This CDR3 is built from 15 residues. The germline gives CDR1 SGHNT, CDR2 YYREEE (reference sequence). The full variable domain, completed using reference TRBV5-4 and TRBJ2-4, is ETGVTQSPTHLIKTRGQQVTLRCSSQSGHNTVSWYQQALGQGPQFIFQYYREEENGRGNFPPRFSGLQFPNYSSELNVNALELDDSALYLCASSLVQGAKNIQYFGAGTRLSVL.

The chain couples TRBV5-8 to TRBJ1-2; D remains ambiguous. V dropped 6 bases and J dropped 8 bases, with 5 bases sitting between them. The CDR3 is made up of 9 amino acids. The V gene's germline CDR1 is SGHTS and CDR2 YDEGEE. CDR3 protein: CASISGYTF. The CDR3 nucleotides are TGTGCCAGCATTTCGGGCTACACCTTC.

The DNA of the CDR3 is TGTGCCAGCAGCCAAGTCACAAGGGCCTTAGTAACGAACACTGAAGCTTTCTTT. This encodes CASSQVTRALVTNTEAFF. V gene TRBV4-2 combines with J gene TRBJ1-1; no clear D. Trimming removed 1 base from V and 1 base from J, with 19 bases in between. The CDR3 has 18 amino acids. Germline-derived CDR1 and CDR2 are LGHNA and YNFKEQ.